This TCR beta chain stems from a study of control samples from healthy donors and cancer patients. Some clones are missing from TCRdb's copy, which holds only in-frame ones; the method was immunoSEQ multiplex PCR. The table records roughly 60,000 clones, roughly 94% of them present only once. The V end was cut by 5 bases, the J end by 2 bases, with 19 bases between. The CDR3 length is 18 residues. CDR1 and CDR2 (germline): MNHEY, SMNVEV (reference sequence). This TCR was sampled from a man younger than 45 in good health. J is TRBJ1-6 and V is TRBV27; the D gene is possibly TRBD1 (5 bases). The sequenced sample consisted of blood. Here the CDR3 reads CASSPHREGRTYNSPLHF. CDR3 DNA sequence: TGTGCCAGCAGTCCTCACAGAGAGGGGCGAACCTATAATTCACCCCTCCACTTT.